What follows are 32 T cell receptor beta chains derived from one specimen sequenced in a study of OX40 agonist ivuxolimab in advanced cancers. Using immunoSEQ multiplex PCR, the repertoire was profiled, and TCRdb retains in-frame clones only, with some absent. The sample carries around 72,000 clones, 91% recorded once. Here the sequenced sample was CD4+ or CD8+ T cells sorted from blood, taken in a trial of the OX40 agonist ivuxolimab. These receptors came from an adult with an advanced solid tumor such as melanoma, head and neck, liver or kidney cancer.

This chain connects TRBV5-1 to TRBJ2-5; no clear D. Germline-derived CDR1 and CDR2 are SGHRS and YFSETQ. Trimming stripped 4 bases from V and 1 base from J, with 8 bases between. This CDR3 spans 13 amino acids. CDR3 amino acids: CASSVGSQETQYF. Written as DNA, the CDR3 is TGCGCCAGCAGCGTCGGATCCCAAGAGACCCAGTACTTC.

The chain has TRBV6-1 and TRBJ1-2, with 9 positions matching TRBD1. The CDR3 totals 14 residues. Germline CDR1 is MNHNS and CDR2 is SASEGT. The V and J ends lost 6 bases and 5 bases, in that order; junction bases with no gene match: 7. DNA for the CDR3: TGTGCCAGCAGGGACACAGGGGGCGCGTATGGCTACACCTTC. This sequence encodes CASRDTGGAYGYTF.

This chain links TRBV6-5 with TRBJ2-7, with a possible D match to TRBD1 (6 bases). Trimming pared 6 bases from V and 5 bases from J, leaving 17 bases between. The CDR3 length is 14 residues. CDR1 is MNHEY and CDR2 is SVGAGI in the germline V gene. CDR3 bases: TGTGCCAGCAGAAAACAGGGTGGAGGAAACGAGCAGTACTTC. Its translation is CASRKQGGGNEQYF.

This rearrangement joins TRBV6-5 to TRBJ2-7, with D maybe TRBD2 (6 bases). Trimming pared 11 bases from V and 2 bases from J, leaving 13 bases between. The CDR3 has 12 amino acids. Germline V CDR1 and CDR2: MNHEY, SVGAGI. CDR3 DNA sequence: TGTGCCGCCACGGACTACACCTACGAGCAGTACTTC. It codes for CAATDYTYEQYF.

This clone was observed a handful of times. V and J are TRBV5-6 and TRBJ1-2; D ambiguous. V lost 0 bases and J lost 0, with 9 bases in between. The CDR3 sequence is 15 residues long. Germline CDR1 SGHDT, CDR2 YYEEEE. CDR3: CASSLEGRTNYGYTF. The CDR3 bases are TGTGCCAGCAGCTTGGAGGGCAGAACTAACTATGGCTACACCTTC.

The genes are TRBV2 and TRBJ1-2; D ambiguous. There are 12 residues in the CDR3. In germline, CDR1 is SNHLY, CDR2 FYNNEI. Trimming stripped 7 bases from V and 7 bases from J, with 13 bases between. CDR3 in amino acids: CASTSDAPGYTF. DNA for the CDR3: TGTGCCAGCACCTCGGACGCTCCTGGCTACACCTTC.

The gene calls are TRBV11-2 and TRBJ1-2; TRBD1 aligns across 9 bases. CDR3 size: 16 residues. Germline-derived CDR1 and CDR2 are SGHAT and FQNNGV. J lost 4 bases, V lost 6 bases, and 12 bases had no gene match. In DNA, the CDR3 is TGTGCCAGCAGTTGGGGACAGGGCCGGTTGAGCTATGGCTACACCTTC. Protein sequence: CASSWGQGRLSYGYTF.

The chain links TRBV7-8 to TRBJ2-7; TRBD2 matches 10 bases. Looked up from germline, CDR1 is SGHVS and CDR2 is FQNEAQ. V lost 4 bases, J lost 4 bases, and 7 bases stayed unmatched. The CDR3 runs to 15 residues. The CDR3 DNA sequence: TGTGCCAGCAGCTCAGAAGGACTAGCGGATTACGAGCAGTACTTC. Amino acids: CASSSEGLADYEQYF.

This chain uses TRBV7-9 with TRBJ2-7; TRBD2 agrees at 7 bases. Unmatched junction bases numbered 9, after V lost 5 bases and J lost 5 bases. The CDR3 contains 14 residues. In germline, CDR1 is SEHNR, CDR2 FQNEAQ (reference sequence). Here the CDR3 reads CASSQREVSNEQYF. The CDR3 DNA is TGTGCCAGCAGCCAACGGGAGGTGTCGAACGAGCAGTACTTC.

This sequence joins TRBV28 and TRBJ2-7, with a possible D match to TRBD2 (6 bases). Between the trimmed V and J ends, which lost 2 bases and 5 bases, there was a span of 16 bases. The germline gives CDR1 MDHEN, CDR2 SYDVKM. This CDR3 has 15 residues. For the CDR3, the DNA is TGTGCCAGCAGTTTAGCGGGGTGGGGTGTCCACGAGCAGTACTTC. It encodes CASSLAGWGVHEQYF.

This chain joins TRBV7-2 and TRBJ2-5; 13 nucleotides align to TRBD2. Germline trimming cut 5 bases from V and 5 bases from J; bases unmatched to any gene: 5. Germline lookup yields CDR1 SGHTA and CDR2 FQGNSA. The CDR3 runs to 15 residues. CDR3 in amino acids: CASSPGLAGVETQYF. The CDR3 coding sequence is TGTGCCAGCAGCCCCGGACTAGCGGGGGTTGAGACCCAGTACTTC. Full variable domain (outside the CDR3, taken from reference TRBV7-2 and TRBJ2-5): GAGVSQSPSNKVTEKGKDVELRCDPISGHTALYWYRQSLGQGLEFLIYFQGNSAPDKSGLPSDRFSAERTGGSVSTLTIQRTQQEDSAVYLCASSPGLAGVETQYFGPGTRLLVL.

This chain joins TRBV7-9 and TRBJ2-3; the match to TRBD2 covers 9 bases. The CDR3 runs to 14 residues. V shed 7 bases, J shed 6 bases, and the junction held 8 bases outside the gene matches. Germline-derived CDR1 and CDR2 are SEHNR and FQNEAQ (reference sequence). CDR3 loop: CASTELTSGDTQYF. The CDR3 DNA reads as TGTGCCAGCACCGAACTCACTAGCGGGGATACGCAGTATTTT.

This clone was observed once. The chain is built from TRBV27 and TRBJ1-2; 9 bases are a match to TRBD1. The germline CDR1 and CDR2 sequences are MNHEY and SMNVEV (reference sequence). CDR3 size: 14 residues. The J segment lost 4 bases and the V segment lost 6 bases, leaving 6 bases of the junction unmatched. The CDR3 region is CASRRQGEGYGYTF. The CDR3 region has the DNA TGTGCCAGCAGAAGACAGGGGGAGGGCTATGGCTACACCTTC.

The V gene is TRBV12-5, the J gene TRBJ1-2, with D perhaps TRBD1 (5 bases). CDR1 and CDR2 from the germline V gene are LGHNT and FRNRAP. V shed 2 bases and J shed 3 bases, with 19 bases lying between them. CDR3 length: 17 amino acids. The CDR3 sequence: CASGLIQGLISDYGYTF. The DNA for the CDR3 is TGTGCTAGTGGTTTGATTCAGGGACTGATATCGGACTATGGCTACACCTTC. Together with reference TRBV12-5 and TRBJ1-2, the CDR3 gives the full variable domain: DARVTQTPRHKVTEMGQEVTMRCQPILGHNTVFWYRQTMMQGLELLAYFRNRAPLDDSGMPKDRFSAEMPDATLATLKIQPSEPRDSAVYFCASGLIQGLISDYGYTFGSGTRLTVV.

This clone was observed a single time. Other DNA sequences from this sample encode an identical CDR3 as well. The CDR3 coding sequence is TGTGCCAGCAGTTCCGGGGGGGCTCGGGGCTACACCTTC. Encoded protein: CASSSGGARGYTF. The chain has TRBV28 and TRBJ1-2, with a tentative D call TRBD1 (6 bases). Germline CDR1 reads MDHEN; CDR2 reads SYDVKM. The CDR3 extends over 13 amino acids. Between the trimmed V and J ends, which lost 4 bases and 8 bases, there was a span of 14 bases.

This rearrangement joins TRBV7-8 to TRBJ2-1; TRBD2 aligns across 12 bases. The length of the CDR3 is 15 residues. The junction had 1 base not matched to a gene; V was cut back by 1 base and J by 6 bases. Germline loops: CDR1 SGHVS, CDR2 FQNEAQ. Here the CDR3 DNA reads TGTGCCAGCAGCTTAGGACTAGCGGGGGTCAATGAGCAGTTCTTC. As protein: CASSLGLAGVNEQFF.

A few counts support this clone. The chain carries TRBV27 and TRBJ2-2; perhaps D is TRBD1 or TRBD2 (5 bases each). This CDR3 is built from 18 residues. V lost 0 bases and J 3 bases, leaving 17 bases between the germline ends. The germline gives CDR1 MNHEY, CDR2 SMNVEV (reference sequence). The CDR3 is CASSLSPPGPRDTGELFF. CDR3 in DNA: TGTGCCAGCAGTTTATCCCCTCCGGGACCCCGGGACACCGGGGAGCTGTTTTTT.

This chain connects TRBV7-9 to TRBJ2-1, with D perhaps TRBD2 (6 bases). Germline assignment: CDR1 SEHNR and CDR2 FQNEAQ (reference sequence). The CDR3 consists of 15 residues. Between the trimmed V and J ends, which lost 5 bases and 1 base, there was a span of 12 bases. In DNA form, the CDR3 reads TGTGCCAGCAGCGAAATAGCGGCTTCCTACAATGAGCAGTTCTTC. It encodes CASSEIAASYNEQFF. Full variable domain (outside the CDR3, taken from reference TRBV7-9 and TRBJ2-1): DTGVSQNPRHKITKRGQNVTFRCDPISEHNRLYWYRQTLGQGPEFLTYFQNEAQLEKSRLLSDRFSAERPKGSFSTLEIQRTEQGDSAMYLCASSEIAASYNEQFFGPGTRLTVL.

The chain is built from TRBV7-9 and TRBJ2-2; D not certain. The CDR3 has 16 amino acids. In germline, CDR1 is SEHNR, CDR2 FQNEAQ (reference sequence). Trimming cost V 4 bases and J 2 bases, with 14 bases left between them. CDR3 DNA: TGTGCCAGCAGCTCCCAGACGACACTCAACACCGGGGAGCTGTTTTTT. This codes for CASSSQTTLNTGELFF.

CDR3 DNA: TGTGCCAGCAGCACCCCGTCTGACAGGGGCTTTGTCTACGAGCAGTACTTC. It codes for CASSTPSDRGFVYEQYF. The V call is TRBV21-1, the J call TRBJ2-7; the table's D call, TRBD1, was not checked against the DNA. TRBV21-1 is reported as a pseudogene. The length of the CDR3 is 17 residues.

This clone has a handful of counts. V usage is TRBV10-3 and J usage is TRBJ1-2, with D maybe TRBD1 (6 bases). The length of the CDR3 is 13 residues. Trimming shortened V by 0 bases and J by 10 bases, and 12 bases separated the two germline ends. The germline V gene encodes CDR1 ENHRY and CDR2 SYGVKD. The CDR3 spells CAISESRTEAYTF. The CDR3 DNA sequence: TGTGCCATCAGTGAGTCCAGGACAGAAGCCTACACCTTC.

The rearrangement links TRBV5-4 to TRBJ1-3; 10 bases align to TRBD1. CDR3 length equals 15 residues. V was clipped by 4 bases and J by 4 bases; unmatched bases: 5. Germline assignment: CDR1 SGHNT and CDR2 YYREEE (reference sequence). The CDR3 loop reads CASSTRDRGGNTIYF. The CDR3 DNA reads TGTGCCAGCAGCACGCGGGACAGGGGAGGAAACACCATATATTTT.

The chain carries TRBV4-1 and TRBJ1-5; 9 positions match TRBD1. Germline CDR1 is MGHRA and CDR2 is YSYEKL. CDR3 length equals 15 residues. Trimming removed 3 bases from V and 4 bases from J; junction bases left unmatched: 4. CDR3: CASSQTGGLNQPQHF. The CDR3 DNA reads TGCGCCAGCAGCCAGACAGGGGGGCTAAATCAGCCCCAGCATTTT.

The gene calls are TRBV7-8 and TRBJ1-4; D not certain. The CDR3 loop spans 14 amino acids. CDR1 and CDR2 from the germline V gene are SGHVS and FQNEAQ. Trimming removed 1 base at V and 0 bases at J, with 3 bases between. The CDR3 DNA reads TGTGCCAGCAGCTTAGAAGCAACTAATGAAAAACTGTTTTTT. Translation gives CASSLEATNEKLFF.

The chain carries TRBV28 and TRBJ1-5; D not certain. CDR3 length: 11 amino acids. V was clipped by 6 bases and J by 11 bases, with 11 bases between them. CDR1 and CDR2 (germline): MDHEN, SYDVKM. CDR3 in DNA: TGTGCCAGCAGGGATGGGCGGGCCCAGCATTTT. Translation gives CASRDGRAQHF.

The chain employs TRBV2 and TRBJ2-2; no definite D call. The CDR3 extends over 16 amino acids. Germline lookup yields CDR1 SNHLY and CDR2 FYNNEI. Trimming removed 2 bases from V and 0 bases from J, with 10 bases in between. In DNA form, the CDR3 reads TGTGCCAGCAGTGAATTCGGCCCCGCGAACACCGGGGAGCTGTTTTTT. Translated, it gives CASSEFGPANTGELFF.

This chain connects TRBV11-3 to TRBJ2-1, with TRBD2 as a possible D gene (6 bases). CDR3 length equals 17 residues. The germline gives CDR1 SGHNT, CDR2 YENEEA. Trimming took off 3 bases at V and 2 bases at J, with 17 bases between the two ends. CDR3 residues: CASSLRTLARTYNEQFF. DNA for the CDR3: TGTGCCAGCAGCTTGCGAACTCTAGCGAGGACCTACAATGAGCAGTTCTTC.

The gene calls are TRBV11-2 and TRBJ2-5; 7 bases are a match to TRBD2. The CDR3 has 16 amino acids. Germline V gene data show CDR1 as SGHAT and CDR2 as FQNNGV. The ends lost 1 base at V and 1 base at J; junction bases unmatched: 6. The chain's CDR3 is CASSLAALAAQETQYF. As DNA, the CDR3 is TGTGCCAGCAGCTTAGCCGCCCTAGCGGCCCAAGAGACCCAGTACTTC.

The CDR3 spells CASSWDRGGTIYF. The CDR3 DNA reads TGTGCCAGCAGTTGGGACAGGGGAGGCACCATATATTTT. The V call is TRBV7-9, the J call TRBJ1-3, with 10 bases lining up with TRBD1. J was trimmed by 9 bases and V by 6 bases; bases with no gene match: 5. Germline V gene data show CDR1 as SEHNR and CDR2 as FQNEAQ (reference sequence). The CDR3 totals 13 residues.

DNA of the CDR3: TGTGCCAGCAGCCGGAATAGGACTAGCGGTGAGAACACCGGGGAGCTGTTTTTT. Translating gives CASSRNRTSGENTGELFF. This chain uses TRBV21-1 with TRBJ2-2; the D call in the table, TRBD2, was not verified against the DNA. TRBV21-1 is designated a pseudogene. This CDR3 has 18 amino acids.

The chain combines TRBV28 with TRBJ2-1; TRBD2 might be the D (7 bases). Germline V gives CDR1 MDHEN, CDR2 SYDVKM. Trimming cost V 6 bases and J 6 bases, with 30 bases left between them. This CDR3 has 19 residues. The CDR3 spells CASRVDHKSGRGARNEQFF. CDR3 DNA sequence: TGTGCCAGCAGGGTGGACCACAAGTCAGGGAGGGGGGCGCGCAATGAGCAGTTCTTC.

The J gene is TRBJ2-3, the V gene TRBV11-2, with unresolved D. Trimming removed 5 bases at V and 7 bases at J, with 7 bases between. The CDR3 loop spans 11 amino acids. The germline V gene encodes CDR1 SGHAT and CDR2 FQNNGV. The CDR3 sequence: CASSPTHTQYF. CDR3 DNA: TGTGCCAGCAGCCCCACCCATACGCAGTATTTT.